Below are 27 T cell receptor beta chains sequenced from a single sample in a study of blood T cell repertoires in COVID-19. The table came from immunoSEQ multiplex PCR; TCRdb's copy has only in-frame clones and leaves some out. The table has roughly 250,000 clones, roughly 89% seen once. The sequenced sample was peripheral blood. The receptors here all came from a man younger than 45 with acute or convalescent COVID-19.

The chain employs TRBV5-1 and TRBJ1-1; TRBD1 agrees at 7 bases. V gave up 0 bases and J gave up 10 bases; unmatched junction bases: 9. This CDR3 region has 14 residues. The V gene's germline CDR1 is SGHRS and CDR2 YFSETQ. CDR3 DNA: TGCGCCAGCAGCTTGGGACAGGGATCTGGATCAGCTTTCTTT. It is translated as CASSLGQGSGSAFF.

The gene calls are TRBV19 and TRBJ2-1; 7 nucleotides agree with TRBD2. The germline V gene has CDR1 LNHDA and CDR2 SQIVND (reference sequence). V gave up 5 bases and J gave up 8 bases; unmatched junction bases: 12. The CDR3 contains 15 residues. CDR3 DNA: TGTGCCAGTAGTCTCTCCGGGGGGTTCACCTATGAGCAGTTCTTC. Amino acids: CASSLSGGFTYEQFF.

The rearrangement uses TRBV4-1 and TRBJ1-1; 7 bases match TRBD1. This CDR3 has 14 amino acids. Germline trimming cut 4 bases from V and 7 bases from J; bases unmatched to any gene: 9. From germline, CDR1 is MGHRA and CDR2 YSYEKL. CDR3 coding DNA: TGCGCCAGCAGCCCAAGGACAGGCCAAAATGAAGCTTTCTTT. Its translation: CASSPRTGQNEAFF.

The chain is built from TRBV12-5 and TRBJ2-3, with D maybe TRBD2 (5 bases). V lost 7 bases, J lost 3 bases, and 14 bases lay in between. CDR1 is LGHNT and CDR2 is FRNRAP in the germline V gene. CDR3 length: 14 residues. In nucleotides, the CDR3 is TGTGCTAGTGAGGAGGTTAGAGAAACAGATACGCAGTATTTT. This encodes CASEEVRETDTQYF.

The chain couples TRBV29-1 to TRBJ2-7, with 7 bases matching TRBD1. The CDR3 has 12 amino acids. Germline V gives CDR1 SQVTM, CDR2 ANQGSEA. V lost 6 bases to trimming and J lost 2 bases; unmatched junction nucleotides: 4. The CDR3 DNA is TGCAGCGTCCTGGGACAGACCTACGAGCAGTACTTC. It translates to CSVLGQTYEQYF.

The chain is built from TRBV3-1 (or the pseudogene TRBV3-2) and TRBJ1-1; the D gene is possibly TRBD1 (6 bases). This CDR3 is built from 15 residues. The V and J ends lost 2 bases and 1 base respectively, with 11 bases between them. Germline V gene lookup returns CDR1 LGHDT and CDR2 YNNKEL (reference sequence). DNA for the CDR3: TGTGCCAGCAGCCAAAGGACAGAGGGGAACACTGAAGCTTTCTTT. This sequence encodes CASSQRTEGNTEAFF.

V and J are TRBV2 and TRBJ2-1; D possibly corresponds to TRBD1 (6 bases). Germline-derived CDR1 and CDR2 are SNHLY and FYNNEI. With 1 base removed from V and 6 bases from J, the gap between germline ends came to 13 bases. The CDR3 is 15 amino acids. In DNA form, the CDR3 reads TGTGCCAGCAGTGAAGGGGACATAAGATTCAATGAGCAGTTCTTC. Its protein is CASSEGDIRFNEQFF. The full variable domain, its missing parts supplied by reference TRBV2 and TRBJ2-1, is EPEVTQTPSHQVTQMGQEVILRCVPISNHLYFYWYRQILGQKVEFLVSFYNNEISEKSEIFDDQFSVERPDGSNFTLKIRSTKLEDSAMYFCASSEGDIRFNEQFFGPGTRLTVL.

The chain has TRBV11-2 and TRBJ1-2; TRBD1 agrees at 9 bases. Germline V gene sequence: CDR1 SGHAT, CDR2 FQNNGV. This CDR3 has 15 residues. The junction had 7 bases not matched to a gene; V was cut back by 0 bases and J by 8 bases. DNA for the CDR3: TGTGCCAGCAGCTTAGAGGGACAGGGCGTGAGAGGCTACACCTTC. It codes for CASSLEGQGVRGYTF.

This chain connects TRBV5-6 to TRBJ2-7; a weak D match, TRBD1 (7 bases). CDR3 length: 16 amino acids. Trimming took 0 bases from V and 2 from J, leaving 15 bases between them. The V gene's germline CDR1 is SGHDT and CDR2 YYEEEE. This CDR3 reads CASSLEGRGATYEQYF. DNA of the CDR3: TGTGCCAGCAGCTTGGAAGGCAGGGGGGCCACCTACGAGCAGTACTTC.

J is TRBJ1-2 and V is TRBV5-1, with D tentatively TRBD1 (6 bases). The CDR3 extends over 15 amino acids. CDR1 and CDR2 (germline): SGHRS, YFSETQ. The V gene lost 2 bases and the J gene lost 5 bases, with 16 bases spanning the gap. In DNA form, the CDR3 reads TGCGCCAGCAGCTTCGGACAGTGGCCGGAGTATGGCTACACCTTC. Amino acids: CASSFGQWPEYGYTF. Full variable domain (remainder filled in from reference TRBV5-1 and TRBJ1-2): KAGVTQTPRYLIKTRGQQVTLSCSPISGHRSVSWYQQTPGQGLQFLFEYFSETQRNKGNFPGRFSGRQFSNSRSEMNVSTLELGDSALYLCASSFGQWPEYGYTFGSGTRLTVV.

This chain connects TRBV13 to TRBJ1-1; D is undetermined. The V gene's germline CDR1 is PRHDT and CDR2 FYEKMQ (reference sequence). Deletions cut 0 bases from V and 5 bases from J, with 10 bases between. The CDR3 extends over 14 amino acids. CDR3: CASSLGRGVTEAFF. The CDR3 DNA follows: TGTGCCAGCAGCTTAGGCCGCGGGGTAACTGAAGCTTTCTTT.

This chain joins TRBV21-1 and TRBJ2-5; the table's D gene call, TRBD1, was not cross checked with the DNA. TRBV21-1 represents a pseudogene. The CDR3 covers 13 residues. The DNA of the CDR3 is TGTGCCAGCAGTACAGGGGTATGGGAGACCCAGTACTTC. Its protein is CASSTGVWETQYF.

This chain links TRBV2 with TRBJ2-7; a possible D gene is TRBD2 (5 bases). The CDR3 loop spans 12 amino acids. Germline V gene data show CDR1 as SNHLY and CDR2 as FYNNEI. The V end lost 8 bases, the J end lost 1 base, and 9 bases lay between the germline ends. The CDR3 DNA follows: TGTGCCAGCGGATCGGGATCCTACGAGCAGTACTTC. Its translation is CASGSGSYEQYF.

This chain connects TRBV7-9 to TRBJ1-1; TRBD1 is a possible D gene (5 bases). V was trimmed by 8 bases and J by 1 base, leaving 14 bases between them. CDR3 length: 14 amino acids. Germline CDR1 and CDR2: SEHNR and FQNEAQ (reference sequence). CDR3 region: CASDIDRTNTEAFF. The CDR3 DNA reads as TGTGCCAGCGACATCGACAGAACGAACACTGAAGCTTTCTTT.

This chain connects TRBV20-1 to TRBJ1-2; the D is unclear. This CDR3 region has 10 residues. The germline gives CDR1 DFQATT, CDR2 SNEGSKA (reference sequence). Trimming stripped 3 bases from V and 7 bases from J, with 6 bases between. CDR3 in DNA: TGCAGTGCTAGGATCGGTGGCTACACCTTC. Translated, it gives CSARIGGYTF.

The chain is built from TRBV24-1 and TRBJ2-3; possible D gene TRBD2, 6 bases. The germline V and J ends were trimmed by 7 bases and 1 base, with 14 bases remaining between them. The germline CDR1 and CDR2 sequences are KGHDR and SFDVKD. The CDR3 loop spans 15 amino acids. The CDR3 DNA reads TGTGCCACCAGGCTAAGACTAGAGGGCACAGATACGCAGTATTTT. This encodes CATRLRLEGTDTQYF.

This chain links TRBV5-1 with TRBJ2-5; 8 bases map to TRBD2. Germline assignment: CDR1 SGHRS and CDR2 YFSETQ. There are 13 residues in the CDR3. V lost 4 bases to trimming and J lost 3 bases; unmatched junction nucleotides: 2. The CDR3 region has the DNA TGCGCCAGCAGCAAGGGACTAGAAGAGACCCAGTACTTC. This encodes CASSKGLEETQYF.

The chain carries TRBV5-1 and TRBJ2-7; 13 bases agree with TRBD2. V was clipped by 1 base and J by 2 bases; unmatched bases: 0. Per germline, CDR1 SGHRS and CDR2 YFSETQ. This CDR3 spans 15 amino acids. The CDR3 region is CASSLTSGRAYEQYF. CDR3 in DNA: TGCGCCAGCAGCTTGACTAGCGGGAGGGCCTACGAGCAGTACTTC.

About this clone itself: Other nucleotide sequences from this sample produce the same CDR3. V usage is TRBV30 and J usage is TRBJ1-2, with no clear D. The CDR3 runs to 11 residues. V was pared by 2 bases and J by 7 bases, with 8 bases between. In germline, CDR1 is GTSNPN, CDR2 SVGIG (reference sequence). CDR3 DNA sequence: TGTGCCTGGAGTCCCGGTGGTGGCTACACCTTC. Translated, it gives CAWSPGGGYTF.

This chain connects TRBV9 to TRBJ2-5, with TRBD2 identical over 7 bases. The CDR3 totals 14 residues. CDR1 and CDR2 from the germline V gene are SGDLS and YYNGEE. V lost 4 bases to trimming and J lost 2 bases; unmatched junction nucleotides: 5. The CDR3 DNA sequence: TGTGCCAGCAGCCTCGGGGGGTCTCAAGAGACCCAGTACTTC. Amino acids: CASSLGGSQETQYF.

Here the CDR3 reads CASSQAAEGLFF. The CDR3 DNA reads TGTGCCAGCAGCCAAGCGGCAGAGGGTCTGTTTTTT. The chain combines TRBV3-1 (or the pseudogene TRBV3-2) with TRBJ1-4; D unresolved. Germline V gene sequence: CDR1 LGHDT, CDR2 YNNKEL (reference sequence). Trimming shortened V by 1 base and J by 14 bases, and 11 bases separated the two germline ends. The CDR3 has 12 amino acids.

The sample holds one count of this clone. This sequence joins TRBV11-2 and TRBJ2-3; D not resolved. This CDR3 has 16 residues. The V and J ends lost 7 bases and 0 bases respectively, with 17 bases between them. In germline, CDR1 is SGHAT, CDR2 FQNNGV. The CDR3 here is CASTYRVLLSTDTQYF. The CDR3 nucleotides read TGTGCCAGCACCTATCGGGTACTCCTCAGCACAGATACGCAGTATTTT.

V gene TRBV28 combines with J gene TRBJ1-4; 7 positions agree with TRBD1. Germline CDR1 is MDHEN and CDR2 is SYDVKM. There are 12 residues in the CDR3. Trimming took 3 bases from V and 13 from J; bases not matched to a gene: 5. The CDR3 nucleotides are TGTGCCAGCAGTTTGGACAGGCGAACACTGTTTTTT. This translates into CASSLDRRTLFF.

This rearrangement joins TRBV28 to TRBJ2-3; 8 bases match TRBD2. V shed 2 bases and J 2 bases; nucleotides not matched to a gene: 12. Looked up from germline, CDR1 is MDHEN and CDR2 is SYDVKM. The CDR3 extends over 18 amino acids. The CDR3: CASSLADKIAGLTDTQYF. The CDR3 DNA is TGTGCCAGCAGTTTAGCGGACAAAATAGCGGGGCTCACAGATACGCAGTATTTT.

The V call is TRBV3-1 (or the pseudogene TRBV3-2), the J call TRBJ2-5, with 9 bases fitting TRBD1. Germline CDR1 is LGHDT and CDR2 is YNNKEL (reference sequence). The CDR3 has 15 residues. Germline trimming cut 4 bases from V and 5 bases from J; bases unmatched to any gene: 8. The CDR3 DNA follows: TGTGCCAGCAGCCGACCGGGACAGGGTAGGGAGACCCAGTACTTC. It specifies CASSRPGQGRETQYF.

This clone was detected once. In DNA form, the CDR3 reads TGTGCCAGCAGTGACCCCTTGTCACCCCTCCACTTT. Translated: CASSDPLSPLHF. This chain joins TRBV25-1 and TRBJ1-6; the D is unclear. The CDR3 covers 12 residues. Germline CDR1 reads MGHDK; CDR2 reads SYGVNS. V lost 3 bases and J 10 bases, leaving 7 bases between the germline ends.

The chain has TRBV6-5 and TRBJ1-3, with no clear D. Germline CDR1 and CDR2: MNHEY and SVGAGI. The CDR3 totals 14 residues. V dropped 2 bases and J dropped 2 bases, with 7 bases sitting between them. The CDR3 sequence: CASSYGVAGNTIYF. CDR3 DNA: TGTGCCAGCAGTTACGGAGTAGCTGGAAACACCATATATTTT.